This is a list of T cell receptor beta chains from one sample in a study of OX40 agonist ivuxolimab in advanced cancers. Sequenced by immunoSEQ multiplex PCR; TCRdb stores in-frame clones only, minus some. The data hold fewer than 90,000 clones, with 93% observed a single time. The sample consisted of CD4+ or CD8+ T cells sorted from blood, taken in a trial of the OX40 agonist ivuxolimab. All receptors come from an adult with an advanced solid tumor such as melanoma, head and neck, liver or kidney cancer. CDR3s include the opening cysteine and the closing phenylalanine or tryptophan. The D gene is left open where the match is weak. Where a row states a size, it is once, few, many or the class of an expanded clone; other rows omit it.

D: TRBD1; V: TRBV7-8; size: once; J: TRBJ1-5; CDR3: CASSLARGLANQPQHF; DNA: TGTGCCAGCAGCTTAGCCAGGGGGTTAGCCAATCAGCCCCAGCATTTT
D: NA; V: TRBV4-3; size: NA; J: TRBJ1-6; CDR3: CASSRDGVLSPLHF; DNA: TGCGCCAGCAGCAGGGACGGAGTCCTATCACCCCTCCACTTT
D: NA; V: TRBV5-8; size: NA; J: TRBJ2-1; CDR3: CASSLRGRGYEQFF; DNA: TGTGCCAGCAGCTTGAGAGGCAGGGGATATGAGCAGTTCTTC
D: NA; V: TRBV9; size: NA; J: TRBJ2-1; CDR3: CASSVEARSSYNEQFF; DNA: TGTGCCAGCAGCGTAGAGGCCCGAAGCTCCTACAATGAGCAGTTCTTC
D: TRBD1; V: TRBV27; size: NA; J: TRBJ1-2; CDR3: CASSLYRGDYGYTF; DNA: TGTGCCAGCAGTTTATACAGGGGGGACTATGGCTACACCTTC
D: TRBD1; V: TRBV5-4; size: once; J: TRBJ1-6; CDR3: CASSSNRGRGSPLHF; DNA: TGTGCCAGCAGCTCGAACAGGGGGCGAGGTTCACCCCTCCACTTT
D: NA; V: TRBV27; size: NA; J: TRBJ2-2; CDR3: CASSEGYGELFF; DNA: TGTGCCAGCAGCGAAGGGTACGGGGAGCTGTTTTTT
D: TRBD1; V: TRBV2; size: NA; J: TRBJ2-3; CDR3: CASSMGQGAITTQYF; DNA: TGTGCCAGCAGTATGGGACAGGGGGCGATTACTACGCAGTATTTT
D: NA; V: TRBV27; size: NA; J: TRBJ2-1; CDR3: CASSYPGRSNEQFF; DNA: TGTGCCAGCAGTTATCCGGGACGCAGCAATGAGCAGTTCTTC
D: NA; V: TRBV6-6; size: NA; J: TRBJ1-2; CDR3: CASSYYPGGENYGYTF; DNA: TGTGCCAGCAGTTACTACCCCGGGGGGGAGAACTATGGCTACACCTTC
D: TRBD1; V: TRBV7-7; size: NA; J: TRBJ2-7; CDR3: CASSLHFGTDYEQYF; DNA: TGTGCCAGCAGCTTACATTTCGGGACAGACTACGAGCAGTACTTC
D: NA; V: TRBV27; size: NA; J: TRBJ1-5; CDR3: CASSLGQFNQPQHF; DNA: TGTGCCAGCAGTTTAGGGCAGTTTAATCAGCCCCAGCATTTT
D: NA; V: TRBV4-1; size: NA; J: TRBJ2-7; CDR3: CASSQDKGGPYEQYF; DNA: TGCGCCAGCAGCCAAGATAAGGGGGGGCCCTACGAGCAGTACTTC
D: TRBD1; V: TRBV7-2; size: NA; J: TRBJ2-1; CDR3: CASSLGARDSKYNEQFF; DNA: TGTGCCAGCAGCTTAGGGGCCCGGGACAGCAAGTACAATGAGCAGTTCTTC
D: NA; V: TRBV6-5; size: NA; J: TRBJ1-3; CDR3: CASSPQENSGNTIYF; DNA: TGTGCCAGCAGTCCACAGGAGAACTCTGGAAACACCATATATTTT
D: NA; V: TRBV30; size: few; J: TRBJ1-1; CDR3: CAWSGDRMNTEAFF; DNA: TGTGCCTGGAGTGGAGACCGTATGAACACTGAAGCTTTCTTT
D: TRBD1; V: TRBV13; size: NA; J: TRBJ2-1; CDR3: CASSLTGQGEFF; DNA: TGTGCCAGCAGCTTAACCGGACAGGGGGAGTTCTTC
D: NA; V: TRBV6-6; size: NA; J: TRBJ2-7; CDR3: CASSSPSDGAYEQYF; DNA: TGTGCCAGCAGTTCACCATCGGACGGAGCCTACGAGCAGTACTTC
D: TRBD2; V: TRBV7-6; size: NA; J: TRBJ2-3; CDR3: CASSLASGSADTQYF; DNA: TGTGCCAGCAGCTTGGCTAGCGGGAGTGCAGATACGCAGTATTTT
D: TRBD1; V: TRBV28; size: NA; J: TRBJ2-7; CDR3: CASSLLSGTDYEQYF; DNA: TGTGCCAGCAGCCTCCTCTCCGGGACAGACTACGAGCAGTACTTC
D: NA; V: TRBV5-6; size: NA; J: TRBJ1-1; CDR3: CASSLKLQGGTEAFF; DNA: TGTGCCAGCAGCTTGAAACTACAGGGTGGCACTGAAGCTTTCTTT
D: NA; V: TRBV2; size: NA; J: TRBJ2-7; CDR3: CASEPGRGEQYF; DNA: TGTGCCAGCGAGCCGGGTCGGGGGGAGCAGTACTTC
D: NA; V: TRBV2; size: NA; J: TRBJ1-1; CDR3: CASRGAGVNTEAFF; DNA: TGTGCCAGCAGAGGAGCAGGGGTGAACACTGAAGCTTTCTTT
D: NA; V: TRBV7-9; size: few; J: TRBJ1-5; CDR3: CASSLNVNQPQHF; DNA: TGTGCCAGCAGCTTGAACGTAAATCAGCCCCAGCATTTT
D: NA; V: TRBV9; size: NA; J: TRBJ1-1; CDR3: CASSGGVNTEAFF; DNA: TGTGCCAGCAGCGGGGGAGTGAACACTGAAGCTTTCTTT
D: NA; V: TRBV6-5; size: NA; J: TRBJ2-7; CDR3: CASSYSIRREQYF; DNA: TGTGCCAGCAGTTACTCGATTCGTCGCGAGCAGTACTTC
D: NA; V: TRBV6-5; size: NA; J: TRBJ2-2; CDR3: CASRPTLASGELFF; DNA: TGTGCCAGCAGACCCACCCTAGCAAGCGGGGAGCTGTTTTTT
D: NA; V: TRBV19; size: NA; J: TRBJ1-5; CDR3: CASSLQPIPYSNQPQHF; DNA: TGTGCCAGTAGTCTCCAGCCGATACCTTATAGCAATCAGCCCCAGCATTTT
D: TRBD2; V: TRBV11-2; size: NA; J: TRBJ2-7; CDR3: CASSLSGGAPHEQYF; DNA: TGTGCCAGCAGCCTAAGCGGGGGGGCTCCCCACGAGCAGTACTTC
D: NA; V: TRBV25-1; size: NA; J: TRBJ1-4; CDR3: CASSSWGSDEKLFF; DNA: TGTGCCAGCAGTTCCTGGGGGAGCGATGAAAAACTGTTTTTT
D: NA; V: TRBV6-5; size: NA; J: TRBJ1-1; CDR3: CASSPGGTEAFF; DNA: TGTGCCAGCAGCCCCGGGGGCACTGAAGCTTTCTTT
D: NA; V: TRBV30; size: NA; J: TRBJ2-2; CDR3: CACGRGQRVSGELFF; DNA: TGTGCCTGTGGTAGAGGGCAGAGGGTTTCCGGGGAGCTGTTTTTT
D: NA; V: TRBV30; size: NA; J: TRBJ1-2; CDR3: CAWTLQGSVYGYTF; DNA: TGTGCCTGGACCCTACAGGGAAGTGTTTATGGCTACACCTTC
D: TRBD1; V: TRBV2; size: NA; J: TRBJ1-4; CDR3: CASSERQGAWEKLFF; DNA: TGTGCCAGCAGTGAAAGGCAGGGGGCTTGGGAAAAACTGTTTTTT
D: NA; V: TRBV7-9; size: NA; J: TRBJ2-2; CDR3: CASSLMGRGTGELFF; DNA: TGTGCCAGCAGCTTAATGGGGCGTGGTACCGGGGAGCTGTTTTTT
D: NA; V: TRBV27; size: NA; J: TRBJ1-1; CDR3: CASKPQGGTEAFF; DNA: TGTGCCAGCAAGCCACAGGGTGGCACTGAAGCTTTCTTT
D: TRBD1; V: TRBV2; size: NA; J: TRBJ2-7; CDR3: CASRAGTGEPYEQYF; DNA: TGTGCCAGCAGGGCTGGGACAGGGGAACCCTACGAGCAGTACTTC
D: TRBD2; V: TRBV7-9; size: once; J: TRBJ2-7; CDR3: CASSPRTSGPTYEQYF; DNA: TGTGCCAGCAGCCCGAGGACTAGCGGGCCCACCTACGAGCAGTACTTC